This T cell receptor beta chain emerged from a study of PD-1 blockade in classical Hodgkin lymphoma. In the study overall: The patients were dosed with nivolumab 3 mg/kg, infused intravenously every 2 weeks. Study results and limitations: By C4D1, CD4+ diversity increased significantly, especially in complete responders.

The CDR3 is made up of 15 amino acids. CDR1 SGHRS and CDR2 YFSETQ come from the germline V gene. The ends lost 0 bases at V and 3 bases at J; junction bases unmatched: 5. Time point in this sample: cycle 4 day 1 (C4D1), after 6 weeks of nivolumab. Every patient experienced relapse after autologous stem cell transplantation, and brentuximab vedotin exposure varied. The study recorded best responses of complete response, partial response or progressive disease. Worth noting for this clone: Its antigen is unknown.

Here immunoSEQ multiplex PCR was the method, and the copy in TCRdb shows in-frame clones only, minus some. The sample shows roughly 49,000 clones, almost 90% of them seen only once. This receptor was identified in a human donor with classical Hodgkin lymphoma. Sequenced here: peripheral blood mononuclear cells (PBMCs), sampled before the fourth cycle of nivolumab. The chain links TRBV5-1 to TRBJ2-5, with 7 nucleotides matching TRBD2. Written as DNA, the CDR3 is TGCGCCAGCAGCTTGGCTCCTAGCGGAAAAGAGACCCAGTACTTC. It specifies CASSLAPSGKETQYF. The full variable domain, completed using reference TRBV5-1 and TRBJ2-5, is KAGVTQTPRYLIKTRGQQVTLSCSPISGHRSVSWYQQTPGQGLQFLFEYFSETQRNKGNFPGRFSGRQFSNSRSEMNVSTLELGDSALYLCASSLAPSGKETQYFGPGTRLLVL.